The T cell receptor (beta chain) under discussion was sequenced for a study of siplizumab effects on memory and regulatory T cells. Notes on the study in general: Assignment of a naive or memory phenotype failed for roughly 80-97% of the proliferating CD4+ or CD8+ clones. Naive T cells were seemingly more diverse than memory cells, and major contributions to the alloresponse seemed to be made by them. Relative to controls at approximately 30%, mappable alloreactive CD4+ clones exhibited a mean Treg-derived proportion of less than 70% with siplizumab. A minor fraction of alloreactive clones, and no more, mapped to unstimulated subsets.

Looked up from germline, CDR1 is MNHEY and CDR2 is SVGAGI. The CDR3 spans 15 residues. With 6 bases removed from V and 0 bases from J, the gap between germline ends came to 12 bases. Regarding this clone: Its specificity is not known.

Produced via immunoSEQ multiplex PCR; TCRdb's table is partial and in-frame only. Counted here are under 130,000 clones, 85% to 95% occurring once; the ten biggest clones make up approximately 0.32%. The chain joins TRBV6-5 to TRBJ2-1; perhaps TRBD1 as D (5 bases). The source is a human donor in good health. The sample consisted of CD4+ T cells sorted from blood. The chain's CDR3 is CASRGQMSSYNEQFF. The CDR3 nucleotides read TGTGCCAGCAGGGGGCAGATGAGCTCCTACAATGAGCAGTTCTTC.